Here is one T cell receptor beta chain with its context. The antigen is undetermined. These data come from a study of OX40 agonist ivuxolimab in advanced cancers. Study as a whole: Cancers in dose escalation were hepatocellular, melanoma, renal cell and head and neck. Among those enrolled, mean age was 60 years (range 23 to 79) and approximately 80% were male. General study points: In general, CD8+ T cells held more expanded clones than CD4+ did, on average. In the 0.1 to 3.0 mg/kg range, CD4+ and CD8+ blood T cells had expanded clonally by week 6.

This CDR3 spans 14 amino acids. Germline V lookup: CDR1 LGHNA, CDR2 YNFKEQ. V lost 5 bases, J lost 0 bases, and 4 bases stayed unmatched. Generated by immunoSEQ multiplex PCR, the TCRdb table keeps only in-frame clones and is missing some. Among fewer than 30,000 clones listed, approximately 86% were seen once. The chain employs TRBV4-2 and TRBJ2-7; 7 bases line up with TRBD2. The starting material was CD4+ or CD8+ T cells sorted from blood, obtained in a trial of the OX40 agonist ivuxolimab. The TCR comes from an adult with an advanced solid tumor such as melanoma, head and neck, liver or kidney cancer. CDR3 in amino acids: CASSGLGSSYEQYF. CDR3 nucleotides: TGTGCCAGCAGCGGACTAGGCAGCTCCTACGAGCAGTACTTC.